These 29 T cell receptor beta chains came from one sample sequenced in a study of spatial heterogeneity in lung cancer. Study results and limitations: How many expanded intratumoral alpha and beta TCRs were present tracked the tumor mutation count, which was a count of nonsynonymous mutations.

Time point reported: sample taken at primary tumor resection. These receptors are not linked to any known antigen. TCRdb analysed the 5' RACE reads with MiXCR anew, one entry per CDR3 protein. The sample records about 6,000 distinct CDR3 sequences, about 14% being singletons. The sequencing here drew on lung tumor tissue, taken at surgery. The receptor source for this set is a male donor with early-stage non-small cell lung cancer.

This clonotype is medium-sized (0.01 to 0.1%) in the sample. For a library built for alpha chains, this beta chain is a stray read; little rests on its size. The chain uses TRBV2 and TRBJ2-1; 11 bases align to TRBD2. The ends lost 6 bases at V and 6 bases at J; junction bases unmatched: 7. This CDR3 is built from 15 residues. Germline CDR1 is SNHLY and CDR2 is FYNNEI. CDR3 sequence: CASSVLAGEGNEQFF. DNA for the CDR3: TGTGCCAGCAGCGTACTAGCGGGAGAGGGCAATGAGCAGTTCTTC. The entire variable domain, with the rest obtained from reference TRBV2 and TRBJ2-1, is as follows: EPEVTQTPSHQVTQMGQEVILRCVPISNHLYFYWYRQILGQKVEFLVSFYNNEISEKSEIFDDQFSVERPDGSNFTLKIRSTKLEDSAMYFCASSVLAGEGNEQFFGPGTRLTVL.

This clonotype has ten or more counts. This beta chain turned up in a library designed for alpha chains; as an off-target read, its abundance says little. The V and J genes are TRBV12-3 or TRBV12-4 and TRBJ1-4; D is undetermined. Trimming took off 5 bases at V and 3 bases at J, with 13 bases between the two ends. CDR3 length: 15 residues. The DNA for the CDR3 is TGTGCCAGCAGTCCCGTACTTGGTTCTAATGAAAAACTGTTTTTT. Its protein product is CASSPVLGSNEKLFF.

This clonotype is classed as medium-sized (0.01 to 0.1%). Because the library targeted alpha chains, this beta chain is an off-target read whose size means little. The gene calls are TRBV5-1 and TRBJ2-5; D may be TRBD1 or TRBD2 (5 bases each). The germline V gene has CDR1 SGHRS and CDR2 YFSETQ. Trimming left V 4 bases short and J 5 bases short, with 18 bases between. This CDR3 spans 15 amino acids. The CDR3 sequence: CASSRTGLTTETQYF. CDR3 DNA sequence: TGCGCCAGCAGCCGGACGGGGCTAACAACGGAGACCCAGTACTTC.

This clonotype is classed as medium-sized (0.01 to 0.1%). Found in a library prepared for alpha chains, this beta chain is an off-target read, and its abundance has little meaning. The chain has TRBV20-1 and TRBJ1-5; D is undetermined. Trimming left V 1 base short and J 1 base short, with 8 bases between. CDR3 length: 14 amino acids. Germline V gene sequence: CDR1 DFQATT, CDR2 SNEGSKA (reference sequence). Written as DNA, the CDR3 is TGCAGTGCTAGAGCAACGGCAAGCAATCAGCCCCAGCATTTT. Encoded protein: CSARATASNQPQHF.

This clonotype rates as medium-sized (0.01 to 0.1%). Little can be read into the size of this beta chain, an off-target read in a library designed for alpha chains. V gene TRBV7-8 combines with J gene TRBJ2-3, with D possibly being TRBD1 or TRBD2 (5 bases each). Germline V gene data show CDR1 as SGHVS and CDR2 as FQNEAQ. The CDR3 runs to 16 residues. The V gene lost 5 bases and the J gene lost 4 bases, with 19 bases spanning the gap. The CDR3 loop reads CASSLTGTRGADTQYF. CDR3 in DNA: TGTGCCAGCAGCCTGACCGGGACCAGAGGGGCAGATACGCAGTATTTT.

Many counts were recorded for this clonotype. This beta chain was picked up by a library intended for alpha chains and is off target, so its count carries little meaning. V is TRBV28 and J is TRBJ2-7, with TRBD2 identical over 13 bases. The J segment lost 0 bases and the V segment lost 4 bases, leaving 15 bases of the junction unmatched. Germline values: CDR1 MDHEN, CDR2 SYDVKM. The CDR3 length is 20 residues. The chain's CDR3 is CASSSWTDPGTSGTSYEQYF. Written as DNA, the CDR3 is TGTGCCAGCAGTTCCTGGACAGATCCCGGGACTAGCGGGACCTCCTACGAGCAGTACTTC. The whole variable domain, remainder taken from reference TRBV28 and TRBJ2-7, is DVKVTQSSRYLVKRTGEKVFLECVQDMDHENMFWYRQDPGLGLRLIYFSYDVKMKEKGDIPEGYSVSREKKERFSLILESASTNQTSMYLCASSSWTDPGTSGTSYEQYFGPGTRLTVT.

As regards this clonotype: This beta chain is an off-target read within a library intended for alpha chains, so its frequency means little. The chain links TRBV7-6 to TRBJ1-1, with D hard to call. The CDR3 is 11 residues long. Germline values: CDR1 SGHVS, CDR2 FNYEAQ. Trimming pared 5 bases from V and 1 base from J, leaving 2 bases between. Here the CDR3 DNA reads TGTGCCAGCAGCCGGAACACTGAAGCTTTCTTT. The encoded protein is CASSRNTEAFF.

This clonotype was detected ten times or more. Little can be read into the size of this beta chain, an off-target read in a library designed for alpha chains. This chain connects TRBV18 to TRBJ1-1, with D tentatively TRBD1 (5 bases). Trimming cost V 3 bases and J 0 bases, with 14 bases left between them. The CDR3 spans 16 residues. Germline V gene lookup returns CDR1 KGHSH and CDR2 LQKENI. The CDR3 sequence is CASSPGNRRMNTEAFF. The CDR3 coding sequence is TGTGCCAGCTCACCGGGAAACAGGCGGATGAACACTGAAGCTTTCTTT.

This clonotype was counted between two and nine times. This beta chain is a stray read from a library made for alpha chains; its abundance is not meaningful. The genes are TRBV12-3 or TRBV12-4 and TRBJ1-6; tentative D call: TRBD1 (5 bases). This CDR3 spans 12 amino acids. With 5 bases removed from V and 9 bases from J, the gap between germline ends came to 8 bases. The CDR3 sequence: CASSTTVSPLHF. In DNA, the CDR3 is TGTGCCAGCAGTACGACAGTTTCACCCCTCCACTTT.

By frequency in the sample, this clonotype is medium-sized (0.01 to 0.1%). Found in a library prepared for alpha chains, this beta chain is an off-target read, and its abundance has little meaning. The J gene is TRBJ2-7, the V gene TRBV27, with D perhaps TRBD1 (6 bases). CDR1 is MNHEY and CDR2 is SMNVEV in the germline V gene (reference sequence). CDR3 length: 14 residues. Trimming took off 8 bases at V and 0 bases at J, with 14 bases between the two ends. CDR3 in amino acids: CASRSQGRSYEQYF. CDR3 DNA sequence: TGTGCCAGCCGTAGTCAGGGGCGCTCCTACGAGCAGTACTTC.

The sample holds many counts of this clonotype. This beta chain appears as a stray read in a library generated for alpha chains; its size is not informative. The chain carries TRBV6-1 and TRBJ2-1; 10 bases agree with TRBD2. Germline V CDR1 and CDR2: MNHNS, SASEGT. Unmatched junction bases numbered 4, after V lost 5 bases and J lost 6 bases. This CDR3 spans 14 amino acids. CDR3 in DNA: TGTGCCAGCAGTCCGGGACTAGCGATCAATGAGCAGTTCTTC. Translating gives CASSPGLAINEQFF.

This clonotype qualifies as medium-sized (0.01 to 0.1%). This beta chain is an unintended read in a library built for alpha chains; its size means little. Written as DNA, the CDR3 is TGTGCCAGCAGTTCCCCGGGACAGGCCCTCGAAGCTTTCTTT. Protein product: CASSSPGQALEAFF. The genes are TRBV28 and TRBJ1-1; 8 bases line up with TRBD1. The CDR3 loop spans 14 amino acids. The V gene's germline CDR1 is MDHEN and CDR2 SYDVKM. J was trimmed by 8 bases and V by 4 bases; bases with no gene match: 9.

This clonotype is medium-sized. Little can be read into the size of this beta chain, an off-target read in a library designed for alpha chains. The rearrangement joins TRBV11-1 to TRBJ1-2; D may be TRBD1 (5 bases). Germline CDR1 reads SGHAT; CDR2 reads FQDESV (reference sequence). V lost 2 bases to trimming and J lost 4 bases, with 8 bases between them. This CDR3 contains 13 residues. The CDR3 protein is CASSLQGPYGYTF. As DNA, the CDR3 is TGTGCCAGCAGCTTACAGGGTCCCTATGGCTACACCTTC. The full variable domain, its missing parts supplied by reference TRBV11-1 and TRBJ1-2, is EAEVAQSPRYKITEKSQAVAFWCDPISGHATLYWYRQILGQGPELLVQFQDESVVDDSQLPKDRFSAERLKGVDSTLKIQPAELGDSAMYLCASSLQGPYGYTFGSGTRLTVV.

This clonotype is labeled as medium-sized. As an off-target read in a library built for alpha chains, this beta chain has a frequency of little significance. The chain joins TRBV5-5 to TRBJ2-6; TRBD2 is a possible D gene (6 bases). CDR1 and CDR2 from the germline V gene are SGHKS and YYEKEE (reference sequence). The CDR3 is 16 residues long. The V end lost 5 bases, the J end lost 1 base, and 13 bases lay between the germline ends. The CDR3 here is CASRRRGASGANVLTF. The DNA for the CDR3 is TGTGCCAGCAGGCGGCGGGGCGCATCTGGGGCCAACGTCCTGACTTTC.

By sample share, this clonotype is medium-sized. The library was built for alpha chains, so this beta chain is an off-target read and its size means little. This chain links TRBV29-1 with TRBJ1-2; D call uncertain. CDR1 SQVTM and CDR2 ANQGSEA come from the germline V gene. This CDR3 region has 15 residues. V lost 1 base and J 2 bases, leaving 14 bases between the germline ends. The CDR3 nucleotides read TGCAGCGTTGAAGCCTTCGGTCTAACCAACTATGGCTACACCTTC. Amino acids: CSVEAFGLTNYGYTF.

In its sample, this clonotype is medium-sized. The library was built for alpha chains, so this beta chain is an off-target read and its size means little. The rearrangement joins TRBV10-3 to TRBJ2-3; D gene uncertain. Germline lookup yields CDR1 ENHRY and CDR2 SYGVKD. This CDR3 is built from 14 residues. V was pared by 4 bases and J by 0 bases, with 8 bases between. The CDR3 DNA follows: TGTGCCATCAGTGTGAGCGAGAGCACAGATACGCAGTATTTT. Translation gives CAISVSESTDTQYF.

This clonotype was observed many times. As an off-target read in a library built for alpha chains, this beta chain has a frequency of little significance. The rearrangement uses TRBV11-2 and TRBJ1-5; possible D gene TRBD1, 6 bases. The CDR3 sequence is 13 residues long. Germline V CDR1 and CDR2: SGHAT, FQNNGV. Trimming took 6 bases from V and 6 from J, leaving 12 bases between them. CDR3 sequence (DNA): TGTGCCAGCAGTCAAGGGGGTTTTCAGCCCCAGCATTTT. This encodes CASSQGGFQPQHF.

This clonotype appeared many times. Because the library targeted alpha chains, this beta chain is an off-target read whose size means little. The chain is built from TRBV29-1 and TRBJ2-3; tentative D call: TRBD1 (5 bases). The CDR3 covers 11 residues. From germline, CDR1 is SQVTM and CDR2 ANQGSEA. Trimming removed 4 bases from V and 5 bases from J, with 7 bases in between. The CDR3 DNA reads TGCAGCGTTGTTAGGGGAGATACGCAGTATTTT. It specifies CSVVRGDTQYF.

The table lists this clonotype with many counts. Because this beta chain is a stray read in a library intended to capture alpha chains, its abundance should not be given much weight. The chain recombines TRBV6-5 with TRBJ2-2; D may correspond to TRBD1 or TRBD2 (6 bases each). The CDR3 is 16 residues long. Trimming pared 1 base from V and 7 bases from J, leaving 16 bases between. Germline V CDR1 and CDR2: MNHEY, SVGAGI. The CDR3 loop reads CASSYWGAGRNGELFF. In DNA form, the CDR3 reads TGTGCCAGCAGTTACTGGGGGGCAGGGAGAAACGGGGAGCTGTTTTTT.

A remark on this clonotype: The size of this beta chain means little, since it is a stray read in a library made for alpha chains. The V call is TRBV4-1, the J call TRBJ2-1; weak D call: TRBD2 (5 bases). Trimming took off 1 base at V and 1 base at J, with 17 bases between the two ends. The CDR3 loop spans 18 amino acids. Germline CDR1 reads MGHRA; CDR2 reads YSYEKL. CDR3 nucleotides: TGCGCCAGCAGCCAAGGAACGGGGTTTCCCTTTTCCTACAATGAGCAGTTCTTC. Protein sequence: CASSQGTGFPFSYNEQFF.

A note on this clonotype: This beta chain is a stray sequence in a library constructed for alpha chains; its clone size is not meaningful. The chain carries TRBV7-8 and TRBJ2-5; D gene unclear. CDR1 and CDR2 from the germline V gene are SGHVS and FQNEAQ. Trimming removed 1 base at V and 1 base at J, with 10 bases between. CDR3 length: 15 residues. The CDR3 coding sequence is TGTGCCAGCAGCTTAGTGGGTGGAGTCCAAGAGACCCAGTACTTC. Its protein is CASSLVGGVQETQYF.

In its sample, this clonotype is medium-sized. With the library built for alpha chains, this beta chain is off target and its frequency is not meaningful. The V call is TRBV5-1, the J call TRBJ2-3, with D unresolved. Germline V gene lookup returns CDR1 SGHRS and CDR2 YFSETQ. V dropped 4 bases and J dropped 6 bases, with 9 bases sitting between them. This CDR3 is 12 amino acids long. The CDR3 bases are TGCGCCAGCAGCCGGGCCTCTGATACGCAGTATTTT. Protein: CASSRASDTQYF.

Concerning this clonotype itself: The library was prepared for alpha chains; this beta chain is a stray read, so its frequency means little. The chain employs TRBV4-3 and TRBJ2-1, with 10 bases identical to TRBD2. CDR3 size: 17 residues. V shed 0 bases, J shed 7 bases, and the junction held 9 bases outside the gene matches. CDR1 LGHNA and CDR2 YSLEER come from the germline V gene. CDR3 sequence: CASSQDFRSGRDNEQFF. CDR3 nucleotides: TGCGCCAGCAGCCAAGATTTTAGGAGCGGGAGGGATAATGAGCAGTTCTTC.

By sample share, this clonotype is medium-sized. This beta chain is off target for a library built for alpha chains, so its abundance means little. The rearrangement uses TRBV29-1 and TRBJ1-2; D gene uncertain. This CDR3 is built from 12 residues. Between the trimmed V and J ends, which lost 4 bases and 0 bases, there was a span of 6 bases. CDR1 and CDR2 (germline): SQVTM, ANQGSEA. DNA for the CDR3: TGCAGCGTTGCGCAGACTAACTATGGCTACACCTTC. This gives the protein CSVAQTNYGYTF.

Regarding this clonotype: This beta chain was picked up by a library intended for alpha chains and is off target, so its count carries little meaning. The chain carries TRBV29-1 and TRBJ2-5; weak D call: TRBD2 (6 bases). The CDR3 is made up of 14 amino acids. Between the trimmed V and J ends, which lost 7 bases and 4 bases, there was a span of 19 bases. The V gene's germline CDR1 is SQVTM and CDR2 ANQGSEA. The CDR3 DNA is TGCAGCGCCCGTGCGGGGATCGGTGGAGAGACCCAGTACTTC. This sequence encodes CSARAGIGGETQYF.

On this clonotype itself: Being off target in a library aimed at alpha chains, this beta chain has a size of little meaning. This sequence joins TRBV29-1 and TRBJ2-5; 10 positions match TRBD2. Germline assignment: CDR1 SQVTM and CDR2 ANQGSEA. The CDR3 loop spans 14 amino acids. V shed 5 bases and J 5 bases; nucleotides not matched to a gene: 8. The CDR3 coding sequence is TGCAGCGTTACCGGGACTAGCGAGTGGGAGACCCAGTACTTC. Protein: CSVTGTSEWETQYF.

This clonotype is medium-sized within its sample. This beta chain represents an off-target read in a library built for alpha chains; its size is of limited meaning. The chain carries TRBV7-3 and TRBJ2-5, with no clear D. The V end was cut by 2 bases, the J end by 1 base, with 8 bases between. The CDR3 runs to 14 residues. Looked up from germline, CDR1 is SGHTA and CDR2 is FQGTGA. The CDR3 sequence is CASSLGGSQETQYF. The CDR3 coding sequence is TGTGCCAGCAGCTTAGGTGGCTCCCAAGAGACCCAGTACTTC.

Sample share makes this clonotype medium-sized. This beta chain was picked up by a library intended for alpha chains and is off target, so its count carries little meaning. The CDR3 region is CASSSRQGAEQPQHF. DNA for the CDR3: TGTGCCAGCAGTTCTCGACAGGGGGCCGAACAGCCCCAGCATTTT. The V call is TRBV12-3 or TRBV12-4, the J call TRBJ1-5; 10 positions agree with TRBD1. This CDR3 region has 15 residues. Trimming at V came to 4 bases and at J to 7 bases, leaving 7 bases not matched to a gene.

This clonotype rates as medium-sized. This beta chain is a stray read from a library made for alpha chains; its abundance is not meaningful. The chain has TRBV11-2 and TRBJ2-1; D uncertain. V was pared by 8 bases and J by 3 bases, with 11 bases between. The CDR3 has 13 amino acids. CDR1 is SGHAT, CDR2 FQNNGV, per germline. The CDR3 coding sequence is TGTGCCAGCTCCGAACGGTTCTACAATGAGCAGTTCTTC. Translated: CASSERFYNEQFF.